Sequencing of this T cell receptor beta chain was carried out in a study of blood T cell repertoires in COVID-19. Overall study: From the United States, Italy and Spain came samples of acute and convalescent COVID-19.

Cohorts were based on clinical histories the participants reported. Authors' analysis steps: Using reference gene primer amplification, nucleated cell counts were estimated. Assay used: immunoSEQ multiplex PCR; TCRdb lists only in-frame clones, some missing. V and J calls and clone size are given by that table; D and trimming were obtained from the DNA. The table includes about 280,000 clones, about 87% detected once. The sample comprised PBMCs or T cells enriched from blood (not recorded which). This clonotype was obtained from a woman aged 30 to 39 with acute COVID-19.

CDR3 in DNA: TGTGCCTGGAGTGTAGGGGTTGGGACTGAAGCTTTCTTT. Residues: CAWSVGVGTEAFF. The chain has TRBV30 and TRBJ1-1, with TRBD1 as a possible D gene (5 bases). Per germline, CDR1 GTSNPN and CDR2 SVGIG (reference sequence). The CDR3 is made up of 13 amino acids. Between the trimmed V and J ends, which lost 0 bases and 5 bases, there was a span of 10 bases.